The clone carrying this T cell receptor beta chain was counted a few times. What it binds is not known. MiXCR, applied by TCRdb to the 5' RACE reads, yields one record per CDR3 protein. The sample records fewer than 500,000 distinct CDR3 sequences, about 23% being singletons. This specimen comes from a study of T-cell memory formation after mild COVID-19. About the research overall: Across donors, TCR clusters were largely donor specific. Whole-study findings and limits: A subset of responding clones appeared in pre-infection memory, suggesting cross-reactive memory joined. The main location of contracting CD4+ clones was CM and EM, and that of contracting CD8+ clones was EMRA.

The receptor was isolated from an adult woman who had mild COVID-19 (a few samples of this study predate the infection). Cell type and time point are not known. The material sequenced was PBMCs or a T cell subset sorted from them (not recorded which).

The CDR3 sequence is CASALGARTSGAFF. As DNA, the CDR3 is TGCGCCAGCGCTCTCGGGGCACGAACCTCGGGAGCTTTCTTT. The chain joins TRBV4-3 to TRBJ1-1; D is possibly TRBD1 (5 bases). V was clipped by 8 bases and J by 10 bases, with 23 bases between them. In germline, CDR1 is LGHNA, CDR2 YSLEER. The CDR3 has 14 residues.